This entry describes one T cell receptor (beta chain). This clone came up once. This receptor's antigen is unknown. Base-call qualities are not available, and no considerably larger clone is one nucleotide away. The cohort consisted of 600 to 700 healthy bone marrow donors. Cohort members were all nominally healthy when sampled, although unrecorded immune exposures were likely present. The donor tested CMV seronegative and was one of the 352 seronegative cohort members. Each donor provided a peripheral blood sample, and peripheral blood mononuclear cells were used for TCR beta sequencing. The Qiagen DNeasy Blood Extraction Kit was used to extract genomic DNA from the blood cell samples. The junction carries 11 bases between V and J, which are trimmed by 4 bases and 6 bases respectively. CDR1 SGHRS and CDR2 YFSETQ are derived from the germline V gene. There are 14 amino acids in the CDR3, from cysteine to phenylalanine inclusive. Only the CDR3 DNA is retained, 42 bases long and in frame from the first base.

This specimen comes from a study of cytomegalovirus exposure and HLA in healthy donors (TCRdb year 2017). In terms of the full investigation: In an earlier analysis of several hundred of the donors, 276 Gb of sequence data and approximately 100 million unique TCR beta sequences from 180 million or so T cells were reported. Besides the first cohort of 500 to 700 subjects, a separate validation cohort made up of roughly 120 different subjects was used. To predict cytomegalovirus infection status, the study combined high-throughput TCR immunosequencing, statistical association of individual TCRs with disease status, and machine learning. To study patterns of TCR occurrence, a later analysis re-analyzed previously published TCR beta repertoires from 500 to 850 donors and added high-resolution HLA genotyping. On average, around 200,000 unique TCR beta nucleotide sequences were sequenced per donor among a few hundred genotyped donors of the cohort, with roughly 18% of those sequences being non-productive. Donor age, sex, ethnicity and CMV serostatus were compiled alongside the repertoire data. Typing coverage varied by locus: roughly 620-640 donors for A, B, C, DRB1 and DQB1; more than 500 for DQA1; nearly 610 for DPA1; more than 450 for DPB1. The study used immunosequencing to profile the T cell repertoires of around 600 subjects and linked those repertoires to cytomegalovirus serostatus. Rather than drawing on any new phenotypic data, the later analysis identified candidate immune exposures from TCR beta sequences and the way those sequences occurred across donors. Class I and class II HLA loci were covered by the typing at four-digit resolution. In a later genetic analysis, genome-wide SNP genotypes for about three fifths of the roughly 670 donors were used, and that subset was treated as a discovery cohort. An earlier analysis of around 540 of the donors applied high-throughput TCR beta sequencing to assess whether each TCR beta V gene segment acted as functional or pseudogenic. All discovery cohort repertoires had been generated on a single sequencing platform. About five DR-DQ haplotypes were treated as single units for association and clustering because of strong linkage in the cohort. The genetic ancestry cluster associated with self-reported Caucasian donors included 81% of the approximately 410 genotyped donors. An early release that covered several hundred HLA-typed donors contained 300 to 350 gigabases of sequencing data and some 87 million unique TCR sequences. The study aimed to test whether cataloging public T cell receptors could reveal signatures of past pathogen exposure.

Results and caveats for the whole study, not just this receptor: While some public TCRs were present in many individuals, most TCR sequences turned up only very rarely across donors. In a later genetic analysis, fewer N-insertions in productive TCRs were reported among donors in an Asian-associated ancestry cluster than the 666-donor mean. In both the original and validation cohorts, the classifier was reported to diagnose cytomegalovirus status with high specificity and sensitivity. A further reported finding was that TCR beta sequences accurately predicted the HLA-A and HLA-B alleles for most subjects in the first cohort. A later analysis associated 16,951 TCR beta sequences with specific HLA alleles at a false discovery rate of 0.05. The presence/absence analyses assumed that sequencing depth was roughly uniform across donors, and that assumption may not be true. According to the authors, the approach could potentially be generalized to other disease states and immunological phenotypes. Because some donors lacked HLA typing at each locus, the association tests relied only on the typed subset. In a later genetic analysis, a missense DCLRE1C variant was associated with V-gene and J-gene trimming of TCR beta chains, and the association was replicated in an independent cohort. A cluster of highly shared sequence variants was judged likely to be a technical artifact of the sequencing pipeline. Some IMGT-functional V segments, including TRBV6-2 and TRBV6-3, could not be told apart with the 87-base-pair reads, so those segments were excluded. In a later analysis, HLA-associated TCR beta chains were found to be more clonally expanded and to have lower generation probabilities than equally common non-associated chains. A later analysis found that most CMV-associated TCR beta chains appeared HLA-restricted, with HLA associations seemingly driven largely by CMV exposure. The earlier analysis of 587 of the donors excluded over 15 rarely observed V segments, including chromosome 9 orphons, because counts were too low. For the cohort, immune exposure information was limited to CMV serostatus. The cohort was sequenced for TCR beta chains only, and without alpha or paired-chain data the features that could be detected were limited. A few of the identified cytomegalovirus-associated TCR beta chains were confirmed in vitro to be specific for cytomegalovirus antigens. Linkage disequilibrium might explain the correlated functional status among segregating V segments, but an unknown experimental factor could not be excluded. Broadly in line with IMGT annotations, most TCR beta V segments showed up in productive rearrangements about 87% or about 30% of the time in an earlier analysis of 450 to 600 of the donors. Strong co-occurrence of HLA alleles, especially DR and DQ, made assigning TCR associations to individual alleles difficult. A total of fewer than 200 TCR beta chains were listed by the study as associated with cytomegalovirus. Several of the top co-occurrence clusters appeared to be linked to parvovirus B19, influenza, CMV and Epstein-Barr virus, according to a later analysis. According to a later analysis, TCR association rates differed among HLA loci, with DRB1 alleles showing the most associated TCRs and HLA-C alleles showing the fewest.

The library was made by the immunoSEQ multiplex PCR assay. A mixture of 60 forward primers for TCR Vbeta segments and 13 reverse primers for TCR Jbeta segments was used in the multiplex PCR. Amplification of the CDR3 region of rearranged TCR beta genes was performed with a multiplex PCR assay on genomic DNA. The Illumina HiSeq System was used to sequence the amplified TCR beta libraries as 87-base-pair reads. From the authors' description of their analysis: In a later analysis, roughly 80 million unique TCR beta chains were counted across the 500 to 700 repertoires, and roughly 11 million of these chains were shared by at least two donors. To remove PCR and sequencing errors, raw reads were error-corrected and collapsed into unique sequences using a nearest-neighbor algorithm that merged closely related sequences. V, D and J gene segments were assigned by aligning CDR3 sequences to IMGT reference sequences. For a sequence to be retained, a match of at least six nucleotides to both a V gene segment and a J gene segment was required. Rearrangements were classified as productive when the CDR3 lacked stop codons and remained in frame with V and J, and all other rearrangements were classified as non-productive. Following IMGT convention, CDR3 was defined as the stretch from the second conserved V-encoded cysteine up to the conserved J-encoded phenylalanine. The earlier analysis of 587 of the donors excluded sequences that lacked an unambiguous match to a single V gene segment. An earlier analysis of 587 of the donors called V segments functional above 56.7% productive rearrangements and segregating when the between-donor standard deviation exceeded 5%. A statistical classification framework was developed to diagnose cytomegalovirus status using the catalog of TCR beta chain sequences. In a later analysis, TCR nucleotide sequences were compared against IMGT/GENE-DB human TR gene sequences so that V and J genes could be assigned. Using the TCRdist pipeline, a later analysis assigned CDR3 sequences along with most-parsimonious VDJ recombination scenarios. A later analysis defined each TCR beta chain by its CDR3 amino acid sequence plus V-gene family, and excluded reads lacking a unique V-gene family. To address suspected cross-contamination and a sequencing artifact, a later analysis removed roughly 640 highly shared, low-generation-probability nucleotide sequences. In a later analysis, a clonal expansion index for each public chain was calculated from normalized within-repertoire ranks of inferred template counts. In a later analysis, generation probabilities were computed with a VDJ recombination model fitted to out-of-frame rearrangements, and the resulting probabilities were checked against IGoR. A later analysis scored TCR-TCR, TCR-HLA and TCR-CMV co-occurrence with hypergeometric tests, applying a repertoire-size bias correction to TCR pairs. In a later analysis, false discovery rates were estimated by permuting HLA or CMV assignments 20 times. In a later analysis, co-occurring TCRs were grouped using DBSCAN, and TCRdist sequence similarity was added for clustering within HLA-allele-positive subsets. Repertoires with fewer than 30,000 or more than 120,000 public chains, plus five repertoires with anomalous nucleotide sharing, were excluded from co-occurrence clustering. The table comes from immuneACCESS by way of TCRdb, which keeps in-frame sequences with V and J called. Part of the clones is missing from these tables; in studies checked, under half for an unresolved V gene and the rest for unknown reasons. Clonal size and the V and J genes are those of that table, whereas D and trimming came from the DNA. The sample table contains about 98,000 clones; only one count was recorded for about 81% of them. The ten largest clones capture roughly 1.5% of the sample.

The chain uses TRBV5-1 and TRBJ1-6; TRBD1 could be the D gene, as 6 bases match. The sequencing sample was made of PBMCs. The sequence was obtained from a man in his forties or fifties in good health and CMV-seronegative. The sequenced DNA is TGCGCCAGCAGCAGGACAGATAGTAATTCACCCCTCCACTTT. Translated, it gives CASSRTDSNSPLHF.